Following are 30 T cell receptor beta chains from one sample sequenced in a study of blood T cell repertoires in COVID-19. Method: immunoSEQ multiplex PCR; TCRdb's copy keeps in-frame clones and lacks some. The sample shows approximately 120,000 clones, around 90% of them seen only once. Source material: peripheral blood. These receptor sequences come from a man aged 50 to 60 with COVID-19, enrolled during active disease.

V is TRBV7-8 and J is TRBJ2-2, with a possible D match to TRBD2 (6 bases). The germline V and J ends were trimmed by 5 bases and 5 bases, with 9 bases remaining between them. Germline V lookup: CDR1 SGHVS, CDR2 FQNEAQ. This CDR3 has 13 residues. CDR3 nucleotide sequence: TGTGCCAGCAGCCCTAGCGTGACCGGGGAGCTGTTTTTT. Amino acids: CASSPSVTGELFF.

This clone showed up just a few times. The chain has TRBV5-8 and TRBJ2-4; D perhaps matches TRBD1 (6 bases). V shed 0 bases and J shed 3 bases, with 13 bases lying between them. The CDR3 runs 16 residues. The germline V gene encodes CDR1 SGHTS and CDR2 YDEGEE. CDR3 bases: TGTGCCAGCAGCTTGGGACAGGTGATCGGCAAAAACATTCAGTACTTC. Translating gives CASSLGQVIGKNIQYF.

The J gene is TRBJ1-5, the V gene TRBV7-9, with D hard to call. The V end was cut by 5 bases, the J end by 4 bases, with 12 bases between. CDR3 length: 14 residues. Germline V CDR1 and CDR2: SEHNR, FQNEAQ (reference sequence). CDR3 coding DNA: TGTGCCAGCAGCCACGGTGAGGGTAATCAGCCCCAGCATTTT. It yields the protein CASSHGEGNQPQHF.

The V gene is TRBV5-1, the J gene TRBJ2-5; 8 bases are shared with TRBD2. J was trimmed by 3 bases and V by 0 bases; bases with no gene match: 4. Germline CDR1 is SGHRS and CDR2 is YFSETQ. This CDR3 has 15 residues. CDR3 protein: CASSLEGGRKETQYF. The DNA for the CDR3 is TGCGCCAGCAGCTTGGAGGGCGGGAGGAAAGAGACCCAGTACTTC.

The J gene is TRBJ1-3, the V gene TRBV10-2, with a weak D call TRBD1 (6 bases). Germline V gene data show CDR1 as WSHSY and CDR2 as SAAADI. The V end was cut by 9 bases, the J end by 0 bases, with 9 bases between. This CDR3 spans 13 amino acids. CDR3 coding DNA: TGCGCCAGTACAGGGTCCTCTGGAAACACCATATATTTT. Its translation: CASTGSSGNTIYF.

CDR3: CASSRAQGDISPLHF. CDR3 coding DNA: TGTGCCAGCAGCCGCGCGCAGGGTGATATTTCACCCCTCCACTTT. The rearrangement links TRBV7-9 to TRBJ1-6; D is perhaps TRBD1 (5 bases). CDR3 length equals 15 residues. Trimming cost V 5 bases and J 9 bases, with 17 bases left between them. Germline V gene data show CDR1 as SEHNR and CDR2 as FQNEAQ (reference sequence).

The V and J genes are TRBV5-5 and TRBJ1-3; D not certain. Trimming removed 3 bases at V and 11 bases at J, with 12 bases between. This CDR3 is built from 12 residues. The germline V gene has CDR1 SGHKS and CDR2 YYEKEE (reference sequence). The CDR3: CASSSSGIPIYF. The CDR3, as DNA: TGTGCCAGCAGCTCGTCGGGGATCCCCATATATTTT.

CDR3 sequence: CSASSSSGRLLLAKNIQYF. The CDR3 DNA reads as TGCAGTGCTAGTAGTTCTAGCGGGCGCTTGCTCCTAGCCAAAAACATTCAGTACTTC. The rearrangement joins TRBV20-1 to TRBJ2-4; TRBD2 matches at 8 bases. Germline V CDR1 and CDR2: DFQATT, SNEGSKA (reference sequence). Trimming cost V 3 bases and J 0 bases; bases outside gene matches: 16. This CDR3 is built from 19 residues.

The chain combines TRBV11-2 with TRBJ2-7, with TRBD1 identical over 8 bases. Germline lookup yields CDR1 SGHAT and CDR2 FQNNGV. Unmatched junction bases numbered 7, after V lost 5 bases and J lost 7 bases. The CDR3 sequence is 13 residues long. CDR3: CASSQGAGDEQYF. The CDR3 coding sequence is TGTGCCAGCAGCCAGGGGGCAGGGGATGAGCAGTACTTC.

The rearrangement uses TRBV2 and TRBJ1-6; D not resolved. Germline CDR1 is SNHLY and CDR2 is FYNNEI. The CDR3 runs to 13 residues. Deletions cut 5 bases from V and 10 bases from J, with 12 bases between. The CDR3 reads CASSSTASSPLHF. CDR3 in DNA: TGTGCCAGCAGTTCCACAGCATCCTCACCCCTCCACTTT.

This clone is a singleton in its sample. This chain links TRBV28 with TRBJ2-5; 13 positions match TRBD2. Germline V gene sequence: CDR1 MDHEN, CDR2 SYDVKM. The CDR3 consists of 18 residues. V lost 2 bases to trimming and J lost 5 bases; unmatched junction nucleotides: 11. The CDR3 DNA reads as TGTGCCAGCAGTTTACTTCTCTGGACTAGCGGGAGTAACGAGACCCAGTACTTC. Translated: CASSLLLWTSGSNETQYF.

The chain recombines TRBV3-1 (or the pseudogene TRBV3-2) with TRBJ2-7, with D unclear. Germline V gene sequence: CDR1 LGHDT, CDR2 YNNKEL (reference sequence). The germline V and J ends were trimmed by 1 base and 6 bases, with 10 bases remaining between them. This CDR3 is 13 amino acids long. CDR3 nucleotide sequence: TGTGCCAGCAGCCAAGCACAAACGGGCGAGCAGTACGTC. This translates into CASSQAQTGEQYV.

The gene calls are TRBV7-6 and TRBJ1-3, with a weak D call TRBD1 (5 bases). Germline assignment: CDR1 SGHVS and CDR2 FNYEAQ. The CDR3 totals 18 residues. The germline V and J ends were trimmed by 1 base and 0 bases, with 16 bases remaining between them. This chain's CDR3 is CASSLGTFRGYSGNTIYF. In DNA form, the CDR3 reads TGTGCCAGCAGCTTAGGAACATTTAGGGGCTACTCTGGAAACACCATATATTTT.

V is TRBV7-2 and J is TRBJ1-5; D gene uncertain. The germline V and J ends were trimmed by 7 bases and 2 bases, with 12 bases remaining between them. This CDR3 region has 14 residues. CDR1 and CDR2 from the germline V gene are SGHTA and FQGNSA. CDR3 nucleotides: TGTGCCAGCAACGTAAACAGTGGCAATCAGCCCCAGCATTTT. Amino acid sequence: CASNVNSGNQPQHF.

The chain combines TRBV5-1 with TRBJ1-1; TRBD1 is a possible D gene (5 bases). Germline lookup yields CDR1 SGHRS and CDR2 YFSETQ. This CDR3 region has 15 residues. The germline V and J ends were trimmed by 1 base and 1 base, with 11 bases remaining between them. The CDR3 DNA reads TGCGCCAGCAGCTTGAGTGGCCAGGGGAACACTGAAGCTTTCTTT. Translated, it gives CASSLSGQGNTEAFF.

V gene TRBV21-1 combines with J gene TRBJ2-3; no DNA check was done on the table's D call, TRBD1. TRBV21-1 is tagged as a pseudogene. The CDR3 loop spans 17 amino acids. The CDR3 reads CASSSLLTEQGTDTQYF. The CDR3 region has the DNA TGTGCCAGCAGCTCACTTCTGACCGAGCAGGGAACAGATACGCAGTATTTT.

The chain has TRBV7-3 and TRBJ2-1, with D maybe TRBD1 (5 bases). V was clipped by 7 bases and J by 1 base, with 11 bases between them. The CDR3 loop spans 14 amino acids. Per germline, CDR1 SGHTA and CDR2 FQGTGA. CDR3 sequence reads: CASTSGNSYNEQFF. CDR3 bases: TGTGCCAGCACCTCAGGGAATTCCTACAATGAGCAGTTCTTC. Filled out from reference TRBV7-3 and TRBJ2-1, the complete variable domain reads GAGVSQTPSNKVTEKGKYVELRCDPISGHTALYWYRQSLGQGPEFLIYFQGTGAADDSGLPNDRFFAVRPEGSVSTLKIQRTERGDSAVYLCASTSGNSYNEQFFGPGTRLTVL.

This clone was counted a single time. The genes are TRBV6-1 and TRBJ1-2; 7 positions agree with TRBD1. The germline gives CDR1 MNHNS, CDR2 SASEGT. After removal of 2 bases from V and 7 bases from J, the junction contained 10 bases not matched to a gene. This CDR3 spans 15 amino acids. The CDR3 DNA reads TGTGCCAGCAGTGAAAGGATTCGGACAGGTGCTGGCTACACCTTC. Translated: CASSERIRTGAGYTF.

V usage is TRBV5-1 and J usage is TRBJ1-4; no firm D call. The germline CDR1 and CDR2 sequences are SGHRS and YFSETQ. Trimming cost V 3 bases and J 4 bases, with 7 bases left between them. The CDR3 spans 13 residues. The CDR3 DNA follows: TGCGCCAGCAGCTATGGGAGTAATGAAAAACTGTTTTTT. Encoded protein: CASSYGSNEKLFF.

The chain combines TRBV9 with TRBJ2-3, with unresolved D. Per the germline V gene, CDR1 is SGDLS and CDR2 is YYNGEE. The CDR3 extends over 13 amino acids. The germline V and J ends were trimmed by 0 bases and 5 bases, with 7 bases remaining between them. The CDR3 DNA follows: TGTGCCAGCAGCGTAGGTAGTGGAGATACGCAGTATTTT. Residues: CASSVGSGDTQYF.

This chain's CDR3 is CAWRASNTEAFF. In nucleotides, the CDR3 is TGTGCCTGGAGGGCTAGCAACACTGAAGCTTTCTTT. V usage is TRBV30 and J usage is TRBJ1-1; D uncertain. The CDR3 length is 12 residues. Germline-derived CDR1 and CDR2 are GTSNPN and SVGIG (reference sequence). The V end was cut by 3 bases, the J end by 2 bases, with 7 bases between.

Only a few counts were recorded for this clone. The same CDR3 also results from other DNA sequences found in this sample. J is TRBJ1-4 and V is TRBV4-3; D possibly corresponds to TRBD1 (5 bases). V was pared by 1 base and J by 8 bases, with 11 bases between. CDR3 size: 14 residues. CDR1 is LGHNA, CDR2 YSLEER, per germline. CDR3 region: CASSQGQGGEKLFF. In nucleotides, the CDR3 is TGCGCCAGCAGCCAAGGGCAGGGAGGAGAAAAACTGTTTTTT.

The rearrangement joins TRBV6-5 to TRBJ2-2, with no clear D. The CDR3 runs to 15 residues. V was clipped by 2 bases and J by 6 bases, with 13 bases between them. The germline gives CDR1 MNHEY, CDR2 SVGAGI. The CDR3 bases are TGTGCCAGCAGTTACCGGCCTCTAGTGGCCGGGGAGCTGTTTTTT. Its translation is CASSYRPLVAGELFF.

The CDR3 coding sequence is TGCAGCGTTGAAGAAGGCGGGGGCGGCACTGAAGCTTTCTTT. Translating it yields CSVEEGGGGTEAFF. The chain uses TRBV29-1 and TRBJ1-1; D might be TRBD1 (6 bases). This CDR3 is 14 amino acids long. V was trimmed by 0 bases and J by 4 bases, leaving 12 bases between them. Germline CDR1 SQVTM, CDR2 ANQGSEA.

V is TRBV7-2 and J is TRBJ2-2; D remains unclear. V was cut by 5 bases and J by 4 bases, with 5 bases left in between. There are 12 residues in the CDR3. Per the germline V gene, CDR1 is SGHTA and CDR2 is FQGNSA. DNA of the CDR3: TGTGCCAGCAGCCTCCGCACCGGGGAGCTGTTTTTT. This encodes CASSLRTGELFF.

This chain connects TRBV30 to TRBJ1-2, with 9 bases identical to TRBD1. Germline loops: CDR1 GTSNPN, CDR2 SVGIG (reference sequence). Germline trimming cut 3 bases from V and 2 bases from J; bases unmatched to any gene: 4. The CDR3 loop spans 14 amino acids. The CDR3 protein is CAWRPDRGNYGYTF. In DNA form, the CDR3 reads TGTGCCTGGAGACCCGACAGGGGGAACTATGGCTACACCTTC. Looking up the rest from reference TRBV30 and TRBJ1-2 gives the full variable domain: SQTIHQWPATLVQPVGSPLSLECTVEGTSNPNLYWYRQAAGRGLQLLFYSVGIGQISSEVPQNLSASRPQDRQFILSSKKLLLSDSGFYLCAWRPDRGNYGYTFGSGTRLTVV.

This rearrangement joins TRBV28 to TRBJ2-7, with 9 bases fitting TRBD2. Germline V gives CDR1 MDHEN, CDR2 SYDVKM. This CDR3 has 13 amino acids. J lost 1 base, V lost 11 bases, and 6 bases had no gene match. The CDR3 region is CAGGSGSSYEQYF. CDR3 coding DNA: TGTGCCGGTGGTAGCGGGAGTTCCTACGAGCAGTACTTC.

V usage is TRBV9 and J usage is TRBJ2-7; D gene uncertain. Between the trimmed V and J ends, which lost 4 bases and 1 base, there was a span of 9 bases. From germline, CDR1 is SGDLS and CDR2 YYNGEE. The CDR3 is made up of 13 amino acids. The CDR3 spells CASSTGDSYEQYF. DNA for the CDR3: TGTGCCAGCAGCACCGGAGATTCCTACGAGCAGTACTTC.

This sequence joins TRBV5-5 and TRBJ2-5, with TRBD1 identical over 9 bases. Per the germline V gene, CDR1 is SGHKS and CDR2 is YYEKEE (reference sequence). The CDR3 is 17 amino acids. The J segment lost 2 bases and the V segment lost 0 bases, leaving 8 bases of the junction unmatched. As DNA, the CDR3 is TGTGCCAGCAGCTTGGACCCGACAGGGGGGATACAAGAGACCCAGTACTTC. This gives the protein CASSLDPTGGIQETQYF.

J is TRBJ2-3 and V is TRBV5-6; a possible D gene is TRBD2 (6 bases). This CDR3 region has 13 residues. CDR1 and CDR2 from the germline V gene are SGHDT and YYEEEE. V shed 7 bases and J shed 0 bases, with 9 bases lying between them. The CDR3 DNA is TGTGCCAGCTGGAGGGCTAGCACAGATACGCAGTATTTT. This encodes CASWRASTDTQYF.